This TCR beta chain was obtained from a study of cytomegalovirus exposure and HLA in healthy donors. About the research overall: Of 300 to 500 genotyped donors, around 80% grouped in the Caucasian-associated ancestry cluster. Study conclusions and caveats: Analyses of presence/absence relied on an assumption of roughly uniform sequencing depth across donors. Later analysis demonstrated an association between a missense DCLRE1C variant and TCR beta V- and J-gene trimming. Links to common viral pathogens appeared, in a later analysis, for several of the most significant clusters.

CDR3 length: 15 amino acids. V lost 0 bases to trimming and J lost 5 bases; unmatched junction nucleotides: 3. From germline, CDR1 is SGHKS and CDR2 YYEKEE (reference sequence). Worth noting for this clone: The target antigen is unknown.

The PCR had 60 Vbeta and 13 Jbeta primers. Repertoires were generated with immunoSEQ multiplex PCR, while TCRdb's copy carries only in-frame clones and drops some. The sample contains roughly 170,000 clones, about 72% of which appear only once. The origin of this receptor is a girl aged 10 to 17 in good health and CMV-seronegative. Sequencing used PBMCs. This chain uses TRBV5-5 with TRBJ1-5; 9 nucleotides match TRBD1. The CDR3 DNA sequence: TGTGCCAGCAGCTTGGGGGACAGGGCTGATCAGCCCCAGCATTTT. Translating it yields CASSLGDRADQPQHF.